This TCR beta chain was retrieved from a study of T cell responses to AZD1222 COVID-19 vaccine. The study, taken as a whole, reports: Unmutated variant regions are reportedly the target of nearly half of TCRs that are spike-specific. White British donors predominated, females outnumbered males, and clonal diversity was possibly underestimated. Repertoire collection took place solely once the T cell response had peaked.

In regard to this clone: Its matching antigen is unknown.

The table came from immunoSEQ multiplex PCR; TCRdb's copy has only in-frame clones and leaves some out. Of tens of thousands of clones listed, roughly 90% were seen once; the top ten hold approximately 4.5%. The length of the CDR3 is 15 residues. Germline loops: CDR1 MDHEN, CDR2 SYDVKM. The junction had 5 bases not matched to a gene; V was cut back by 7 bases and J by 2 bases. The rearrangement uses TRBV28 and TRBJ2-7, with TRBD2 matching over 13 bases. The clonotype originates from an adult in good health. The specimen was peripheral blood, collected on day 0 of MenACWY control vaccination. The CDR3 reads CASIGGLAGPYEQYF. As DNA, the CDR3 is TGTGCCAGCATAGGGGGACTAGCGGGACCCTACGAGCAGTACTTC.